Below are 14 T cell receptor beta chains sequenced from a single sample in a study of radiation and T cells in renal cell carcinoma. The sample's time point: baseline pretreatment blood. Treatment given: 15 Gy SBRT to primary tumor, nephrectomy 4 weeks later. TCRdb's copy holds only in-frame clones and misses some; the assay was immunoSEQ multiplex PCR. The table has about 91,000 clones, 82% seen once. The input for sequencing was blood, taken from a patient whose treatment included radiotherapy and nephrectomy. These receptors came from a man in his sixties with renal cell carcinoma.

This chain uses TRBV7-2 with TRBJ2-1; possible D gene TRBD1, 5 bases. Germline loops: CDR1 SGHTA, CDR2 FQGNSA. This CDR3 comprises 15 residues. V gave up 2 bases and J gave up 9 bases, with 17 bases separating them. CDR3 protein: CASSLRAGWFVEQFF. CDR3 DNA sequence: TGTGCCAGCAGCTTAAGGGCAGGGTGGTTTGTTGAGCAGTTCTTC. Complete variable domain (other parts from reference TRBV7-2 and TRBJ2-1): GAGVSQSPSNKVTEKGKDVELRCDPISGHTALYWYRQSLGQGLEFLIYFQGNSAPDKSGLPSDRFSAERTGGSVSTLTIQRTQQEDSAVYLCASSLRAGWFVEQFFGPGTRLTVL.

The V and J genes are TRBV4-3 and TRBJ2-2, with D possibly TRBD1 on 5 matching bases. This CDR3 spans 14 amino acids. The V end lost 3 bases, the J end lost 3 bases, and 8 bases lay between the germline ends. CDR1 is LGHNA, CDR2 YSLEER, per germline. The CDR3 bases are TGCGCCAGCAGCCACTCACAGGACACCGGGGAGCTGTTTTTT. Protein product: CASSHSQDTGELFF.

This clone has more than one count but fewer than ten. The DNA of the CDR3 is TGCGGTGGCGGGGAGGACAACACCATATATTTT. Translating gives CGGGEDNTIYF. The chain combines TRBV29-1 with TRBJ1-3; D gene unclear. The CDR3 runs 11 residues. Looked up from germline, CDR1 is SQVTM and CDR2 is ANQGSEA.

The chain couples TRBV28 to TRBJ2-7; no reliable D call. Between the trimmed V and J ends, which lost 6 bases and 1 base, there was a span of 7 bases. This CDR3 comprises 12 residues. Germline V gene data show CDR1 as MDHEN and CDR2 as SYDVKM. CDR3 sequence reads: CASSQGSYEQYF. The CDR3 region has the DNA TGTGCCAGCAGCCAAGGGTCCTACGAGCAGTACTTC.

This chain links TRBV5-5 with TRBJ2-7, with 7 bases identical to TRBD2. The V segment lost 4 bases and the J segment 1 base; nucleotides outside the gene matches: 5. Germline loops: CDR1 SGHKS, CDR2 YYEKEE (reference sequence). The length of the CDR3 is 14 residues. The CDR3 coding sequence is TGTGCCAGCAGCAAAGGGAGGGGTTCCTACGAGCAGTACTTC. Translating it yields CASSKGRGSYEQYF.

V and J are TRBV29-1 and TRBJ2-7; 8 bases are shared with TRBD1. The V gene's germline CDR1 is SQVTM and CDR2 ANQGSEA. The CDR3 runs 14 residues. The trim removed 6 bases at V and 2 bases at J, leaving 9 bases unmatched. The CDR3 sequence is CSVGPRDRTYEQYF. The CDR3 DNA is TGCAGCGTCGGCCCCCGGGACAGGACCTACGAGCAGTACTTC.

The chain employs TRBV5-1 and TRBJ1-1, with D hard to call. This CDR3 has 16 amino acids. Germline V gene sequence: CDR1 SGHRS, CDR2 YFSETQ. Trimming removed 0 bases at V and 0 bases at J, with 12 bases between. Here the CDR3 reads CASSLAAGYMNTEAFF. The CDR3 region has the DNA TGCGCCAGCAGCTTGGCCGCAGGTTATATGAACACTGAAGCTTTCTTT.

The V gene is TRBV6-5, the J gene TRBJ2-5; maybe TRBD1 (5 bases). Gene TRBJ2-7 matches the end of the DNA better, so the J call may be wrong. Germline assignment: CDR1 MNHEY and CDR2 SVGAGI. The length of the CDR3 is 13 residues. The CDR3 here is CASTPPDSSEQYF. CDR3 bases: TGTGCCAGCACCCCTCCTGACAGTTCCGAGCAGTACTTC.

The chain has TRBV28 and TRBJ2-7; TRBD1 agrees at 10 bases. Germline assignment: CDR1 MDHEN and CDR2 SYDVKM. CDR3 size: 14 residues. The V and J ends lost 10 bases and 5 bases, in that order; junction bases with no gene match: 11. CDR3 region: CATTNPGQGNEQYF. The CDR3 bases are TGTGCCACCACAAATCCGGGACAGGGGAACGAGCAGTACTTC.

The V and J genes are TRBV4-3 and TRBJ2-3; perhaps TRBD2 as D (7 bases). The CDR3 contains 16 residues. Trimming removed 0 bases from V and 7 bases from J, with 17 bases in between. Germline lookup yields CDR1 LGHNA and CDR2 YSLEER. The CDR3 DNA follows: TGCGCCAGCAGCCAAGATTGGGGGGGCGGCTCCAATACGCAGTATTTT. Translated: CASSQDWGGGSNTQYF.

This chain joins TRBV15 and TRBJ2-1; D not certain. Trimming left V 0 bases short and J 0 bases short, with 6 bases between. CDR3 size: 15 residues. Germline loops: CDR1 LNHNV, CDR2 YYDKDF (reference sequence). The CDR3 spells CATSRDSLSYNEQFF. The CDR3 DNA reads TGTGCCACCAGCAGAGACAGCCTCTCCTACAATGAGCAGTTCTTC.

This clone is a singleton in its sample. This sequence joins TRBV4-1 and TRBJ2-5; 8 nucleotides agree with TRBD2. The V segment lost 2 bases and the J segment 3 bases; nucleotides outside the gene matches: 17. CDR1 and CDR2 from the germline V gene are MGHRA and YSYEKL. This CDR3 comprises 19 residues. This chain's CDR3 is CASSQTGTRGLILEETQYF. The CDR3 nucleotides read TGCGCCAGCAGCCAAACCGGGACTAGAGGCCTAATTTTGGAAGAGACCCAGTACTTC.

The rearrangement joins TRBV4-2 to TRBJ2-7; TRBD2 matches 11 bases. CDR3 length: 16 residues. Germline loops: CDR1 LGHNA, CDR2 YNFKEQ. With 0 bases clipped from V and 4 bases from J, the junction kept 5 bases outside the gene matches. The CDR3 DNA sequence: TGTGCCAGCAGCCAAGAAGGGGGACTAGCGGAGTACGAGCAGTACTTC. It yields the protein CASSQEGGLAEYEQYF.

The sample holds a few counts of this clone. The chain has TRBV19 and TRBJ2-3; 7 bases agree with TRBD1. Germline V lookup: CDR1 LNHDA, CDR2 SQIVND (reference sequence). V lost 5 bases to trimming and J lost 1 base; unmatched junction nucleotides: 9. The length of the CDR3 is 16 residues. CDR3 nucleotides: TGTGCCAGTAGTGTCCCTACAGGGGATCGCACAGATACGCAGTATTTT. Translated: CASSVPTGDRTDTQYF.